This TCR beta chain was profiled in a study of CD8 T cells in Susac syndrome. The CDR3 contains 13 residues. The ends were cut back, 4 bases at V and 4 bases at J, with 11 bases in the middle. Germline values: CDR1 DFQATT, CDR2 SNEGSKA (reference sequence). An amount of RNA that ranged from roughly 0.45 to 1 ug was reverse transcribed with random hexamers. The amplification used immunoSEQ multiplex PCR on TCR beta CDR3; it spanned 54 Vbeta and 13 Jbeta. Each CDR3 protein is one row after TCRdb ran MiXCR on the immunoSEQ multiplex PCR reads. The top ten hold around 0.076% of the sample, which has approximately 200,000 distinct CDR3 sequences, about 95% seen once.

The sample consisted of CD4+ T cells from PBMCs. The source is a human donor with multiple sclerosis. The V gene is TRBV20-1, the J gene TRBJ2-1, with D possibly being TRBD2 (6 bases). In DNA form, the CDR3 reads TGCAGTGCTACAGCGGGTGGATACAATGAGCAGTTCTTC. Translating it yields CSATAGGYNEQFF.